The 23 T cell receptor beta chains reported below all come from one sample, sequenced in a study of T cells in Graves' hyperthyroidism and ophthalmopathy. What was amplified from RNA transcripts were TCR beta CDR3 regions. First-round RT-PCR with HTBI primers amplified the TCR CDR3 region. In TCRdb, the multiplex PCR reads were re-called with MiXCR into one record per CDR3 protein. In the table there are roughly 500,000 distinct CDR3 sequences, around 42% of which are singletons. Source material: peripheral blood or thyroid tissue (not recorded which). These receptor sequences come from an adult woman with Graves' disease, either hyperthyroidism or ophthalmopathy (not recorded which).

The chain is built from TRBV9 and TRBJ2-7; possibly TRBD2 for D (6 bases). Germline CDR1 is SGDLS and CDR2 is YYNGEE. V was cut by 2 bases and J by 9 bases, with 15 bases left in between. The CDR3 runs to 13 residues. CDR3 sequence reads: CASSVSGRERQYF. The CDR3 nucleotides read TGTGCCAGCAGCGTTAGCGGACGGGAGCGGCAGTACTTC.

This clonotype has just one count. The chain recombines TRBV15 with TRBJ2-5, with D unresolved. This CDR3 comprises 11 residues. V lost 3 bases, J lost 7 bases, and 6 bases lay in between. Germline assignment: CDR1 LNHNV and CDR2 YYDKDF (reference sequence). The CDR3 sequence is CATSSGGTQYF. The CDR3 region has the DNA TGTGCCACCAGCAGCGGCGGGACCCAGTACTTC.

This clonotype was found many times. The chain employs TRBV3-1 and TRBJ1-5, with TRBD1 matching over 10 bases. Germline CDR1 and CDR2: LGHDT and YNNKEL (reference sequence). There are 15 residues in the CDR3. Losses at the gene ends were 4 bases for V and 4 bases for J; bases not matched to a gene: 4. The CDR3 nucleotides are TGTGCCAGCAGCCGGGGACAGGGGACGAATCAGCCCCAGCATTTT. It specifies CASSRGQGTNQPQHF.

The chain combines TRBV29-1 with TRBJ1-2, with unresolved D. This CDR3 has 11 residues. V dropped 1 base and J dropped 8 bases, with 8 bases sitting between them. Germline values: CDR1 SQVTM, CDR2 ANQGSEA. For the CDR3, the DNA is TGCAGCGTTGAAGGTGGAGAGGGCTACACCTTC. Translation: CSVEGGEGYTF.

CDR3 region: CAISFQMGLADTGELFF. The CDR3 DNA reads as TGTGCCATCAGTTTTCAAATGGGTCTAGCGGACACCGGGGAGCTGTTTTTT. The genes are TRBV10-3 and TRBJ2-2; 7 bases are shared with TRBD2. The V gene end was trimmed by 5 bases and the J gene end by 3 bases; junction bases not matched to a gene: 12. The germline V gene has CDR1 ENHRY and CDR2 SYGVKD. The CDR3 is 17 amino acids.

This clonotype was seen many times. The rearrangement uses TRBV6-6 and TRBJ2-7, with 14 bases fitting TRBD2. This CDR3 is 16 amino acids long. The ends lost 7 bases at V and 2 bases at J; junction bases unmatched: 7. Per germline, CDR1 MNHNY and CDR2 SVGAGI (reference sequence). Here the CDR3 reads CASTGTSGSSPYEQYF. The CDR3 nucleotides read TGTGCCAGCACCGGGACTAGCGGGAGTTCCCCCTACGAGCAGTACTTC.

With regard to this clonotype: This could be a read error, since a much larger clone is one nucleotide away. The CDR3 ends on some other residue instead of the conserved phenylalanine or tryptophan, so this is likely a read error. The CDR3 here is CASSIVQNTEAFS. CDR3 DNA: TGTGCCAGTAGTATAGTACAGAACACTGAAGCTTTCTCT. The rearrangement uses TRBV19 and TRBJ1-1; no reliable D call. V was cut by 1 base and J by 1 base, with 4 bases left in between. Per germline, CDR1 LNHDA and CDR2 SQIVND (reference sequence). The CDR3 is 13 amino acids.

This clonotype came up many times. This sequence joins TRBV10-3 and TRBJ2-2; D is perhaps TRBD1 (5 bases). V lost 6 bases to trimming and J lost 4 bases, with 15 bases between them. CDR3 size: 15 residues. Germline assignment: CDR1 ENHRY and CDR2 SYGVKD. The CDR3 sequence is CAIRTTGPGTGELFF. The CDR3 DNA follows: TGTGCCATCAGGACCACAGGTCCGGGCACCGGGGAGCTGTTTTTT.

The chain joins TRBV24-1 to TRBJ2-3, with D perhaps matching TRBD1 (6 bases). Germline V CDR1 and CDR2: KGHDR, SFDVKD. This CDR3 spans 15 amino acids. Trimming removed 7 bases from V and 7 bases from J, with 20 bases in between. CDR3 sequence: CATSGAPGTLNTQYF. As DNA, the CDR3 is TGTGCCACCAGCGGAGCTCCCGGGACATTAAATACGCAGTATTTT.

The chain uses TRBV15 and TRBJ1-1; no clear D gene. The CDR3 has 13 amino acids. The germline CDR1 and CDR2 sequences are LNHNV and YYDKDF (reference sequence). V lost 3 bases to trimming and J lost 4 bases, with 9 bases between them. As DNA, the CDR3 is TGTGCCACCAGCAGGCTCCTGGGCACTGAAGCTTTCTTT. Its protein is CATSRLLGTEAFF.

The chain has TRBV25-1 and TRBJ1-2; 9 bases match TRBD1. The germline CDR1 and CDR2 sequences are MGHDK and SYGVNS. The CDR3 contains 15 residues. V was clipped by 1 base and J by 4 bases; unmatched bases: 4. The CDR3 nucleotides read TGTGCCAGCAGTGAATGGGGACAGGGACCCTATGGCTACACCTTC. Amino acid sequence: CASSEWGQGPYGYTF.

The V gene is TRBV29-1, the J gene TRBJ2-5; D gene unclear. V was trimmed by 0 bases and J by 4 bases, leaving 3 bases between them. Per the germline V gene, CDR1 is SQVTM and CDR2 is ANQGSEA. The CDR3 loop spans 11 amino acids. CDR3 loop: CSVEEGETQYF. CDR3 sequence (DNA): TGCAGCGTTGAAGAGGGAGAGACCCAGTACTTC.

The table lists this clonotype with many counts. The CDR3 protein is CASRAGQGFCTF. CDR3 sequence (DNA): TGTGCCAGCAGGGCAGGACAGGGTTTCTGCACCTTC. J is TRBJ1-2 and V is TRBV2; 8 positions match TRBD1. This CDR3 contains 12 residues. Germline trimming cut 6 bases from V and 13 bases from J; bases unmatched to any gene: 10. The germline gives CDR1 SNHLY, CDR2 FYNNEI. Full variable domain (rest looked up from reference TRBV2 and TRBJ1-2): EPEVTQTPSHQVTQMGQEVILRCVPISNHLYFYWYRQILGQKVEFLVSFYNNEISEKSEIFDDQFSVERPDGSNFTLKIRSTKLEDSAMYFCASRAGQGFCTFGSGTRLTVV.

This clonotype was seen many times. This chain links TRBV29-1 with TRBJ1-1; D may be TRBD1 (6 bases). This CDR3 has 15 residues. V gave up 2 bases and J gave up 5 bases, with 18 bases separating them. Germline V gene lookup returns CDR1 SQVTM and CDR2 ANQGSEA. CDR3 loop: CSVEFQGLSGTEAFF. The CDR3 bases are TGCAGCGTTGAATTTCAGGGGCTGAGTGGGACTGAAGCTTTCTTT.

The chain couples TRBV2 to TRBJ2-1, with D possibly being TRBD1 (6 bases). The CDR3 contains 14 residues. From germline, CDR1 is SNHLY and CDR2 FYNNEI. V gave up 8 bases and J gave up 8 bases, with 19 bases separating them. This chain's CDR3 is CASDKQGPGHEQFF. The DNA of the CDR3 is TGTGCCAGCGACAAACAGGGACCGGGCCATGAGCAGTTCTTC.

There are many counts of this clonotype. The V and J genes are TRBV7-9 and TRBJ2-7, with TRBD1 matching 7 bases. CDR3 length: 14 amino acids. Trimming at V came to 2 bases and at J to 2 bases, leaving 3 bases not matched to a gene. Per germline, CDR1 SEHNR and CDR2 FQNEAQ (reference sequence). For the CDR3, the DNA is TGTGCCAGCAGCTTACCAGGGGGTGCCTACGAGCAGTACTTC. It is translated as CASSLPGGAYEQYF.

This clonotype was detected only a few times. DNA of the CDR3: TGCAGCGTTGCGACATACAATGAGCAGTTCTTC. Its translation: CSVATYNEQFF. This chain joins TRBV29-1 and TRBJ2-1, with D unresolved. Trimming left V 4 bases short and J 4 bases short, with 5 bases between. Looked up from germline, CDR1 is SQVTM and CDR2 is ANQGSEA. This CDR3 region has 11 residues.

This clonotype was recorded only once. A single base separates this from a much larger clone, so it may be a read error. This chain joins TRBV28 and TRBJ1-2; D is ambiguous. CDR3 size: 11 residues. Germline V lookup: CDR1 MDHEN, CDR2 SYDVKM. Trimming shortened V by 10 bases and J by 3 bases, and 9 bases separated the two germline ends. DNA of the CDR3: TGTGCCAACAACGATGACTATGGCTACACCTTC. Translation gives CANNDDYGYTF.

The gene calls are TRBV10-3 and TRBJ2-3; D gene ambiguous. The germline gives CDR1 ENHRY, CDR2 SYGVKD. The V and J ends lost 11 bases and 3 bases respectively, with 3 bases between them. This CDR3 comprises 9 residues. DNA of the CDR3: TGTGCCCGAACAGATACGCAGTATTTT. This gives the protein CARTDTQYF.

There are many counts of this clonotype. The chain is built from TRBV12-3 or TRBV12-4 and TRBJ2-7; D unclear. This CDR3 spans 13 amino acids. Trimming took off 2 bases at V and 0 bases at J, with 5 bases between the two ends. This chain's CDR3 is CASSLSYSYEQYF. The CDR3 DNA follows: TGTGCCAGCAGTTTATCCTACTCCTACGAGCAGTACTTC.

The rearrangement links TRBV12-3 or TRBV12-4 to TRBJ1-1; perhaps TRBD1 as D (6 bases). CDR3 length: 15 residues. Trimming pared 4 bases from V and 2 bases from J, leaving 14 bases between. This CDR3 reads CASSYRAQGNTEAFF. CDR3 bases: TGTGCCAGCAGTTACCGGGCACAGGGAAACACTGAAGCTTTCTTT.

For this clonotype: This sequence may be a read error, since a much larger clone differs from it by one base. V is TRBV5-1 and J is TRBJ1-4; 7 nucleotides match TRBD1. Germline CDR1 and CDR2: SGHRS and YFSETQ. V was clipped by 3 bases and J by 5 bases; unmatched bases: 13. The CDR3 is 17 amino acids. CDR3 amino acids: CASSSSLSTQGNEKLFF. As DNA, the CDR3 is TGCGCCAGCAGCTCGAGCTTGTCCACACAGGGGAATGAAAAACTGTTTTTT.

This rearrangement joins TRBV10-3 to TRBJ2-7; D tentatively fits TRBD1 or TRBD2 (6 bases each). CDR3 length equals 14 residues. The germline V and J ends were trimmed by 3 bases and 6 bases, with 15 bases remaining between them. Germline CDR1 is ENHRY and CDR2 is SYGVKD. CDR3 sequence: CAISDSRGEAEQYF. In nucleotides, the CDR3 is TGTGCCATCAGTGACAGTAGGGGGGAGGCCGAGCAGTACTTC.